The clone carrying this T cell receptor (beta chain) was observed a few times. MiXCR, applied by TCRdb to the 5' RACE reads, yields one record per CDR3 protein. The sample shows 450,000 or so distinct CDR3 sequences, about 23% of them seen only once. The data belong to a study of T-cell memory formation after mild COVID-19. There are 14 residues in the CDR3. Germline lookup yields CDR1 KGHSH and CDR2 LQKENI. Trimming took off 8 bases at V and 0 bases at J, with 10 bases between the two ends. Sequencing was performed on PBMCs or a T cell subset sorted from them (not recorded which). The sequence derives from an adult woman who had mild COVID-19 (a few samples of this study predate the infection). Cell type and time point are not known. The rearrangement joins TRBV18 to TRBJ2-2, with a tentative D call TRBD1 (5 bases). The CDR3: CASQGDTNTGELFF. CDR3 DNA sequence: TGTGCCAGCCAAGGGGATACGAACACCGGGGAGCTGTTTTTT. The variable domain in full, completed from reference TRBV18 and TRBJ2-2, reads NAGVMQNPRHLVRRRGQEARLRCSPMKGHSHVYWYRQLPEEGLKFMVYLQKENIIDESGMPKERFSAEFPKEGPSILRIQQVVRGDSAAYFCASQGDTNTGELFFGEGSRLTVL.